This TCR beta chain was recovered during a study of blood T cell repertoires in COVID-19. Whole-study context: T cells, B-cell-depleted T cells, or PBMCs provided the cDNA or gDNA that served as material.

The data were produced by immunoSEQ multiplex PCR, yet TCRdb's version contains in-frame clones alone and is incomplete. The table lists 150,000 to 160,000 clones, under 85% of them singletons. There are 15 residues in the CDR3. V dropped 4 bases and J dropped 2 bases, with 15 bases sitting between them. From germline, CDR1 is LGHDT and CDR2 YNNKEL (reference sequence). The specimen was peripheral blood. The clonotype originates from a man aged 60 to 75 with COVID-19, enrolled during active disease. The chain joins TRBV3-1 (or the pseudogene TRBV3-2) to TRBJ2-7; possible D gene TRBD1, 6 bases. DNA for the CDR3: TGTGCCAGCAGCCCCTCCCCAGGGGTCACCTACGAGCAGTACTTC. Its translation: CASSPSPGVTYEQYF.